This T cell receptor beta chain came from a study of identical twins. Overall study findings and caveats: Beta out-of-frame sequences displayed a weaker excess of sharing between twins.

In regard to this clonotype: What it recognizes is unknown.

This CDR3 has 13 amino acids. V was pared by 2 bases and J by 7 bases, with 12 bases between. Germline V gene sequence: CDR1 DFQATT, CDR2 SNEGSKA (reference sequence). In TCRdb, the 5' RACE reads were re-called with MiXCR into one record per CDR3 protein. The data hold approximately 500,000 distinct CDR3 sequences, with more than 20% observed a single time. In addition, the sample was reused for a study of T cells expressing NK-cell markers.

The V gene is TRBV20-1, the J gene TRBJ2-4; D gene unclear. This sequence was found in a woman in her late teens or twenties in good health. Sequenced sample: CD4+ T cells sorted from blood. The CDR3 DNA sequence: TGCAGTGCTAGATTAGTAGGGCTCAACATTCAGTACTTC. Its translation: CSARLVGLNIQYF.